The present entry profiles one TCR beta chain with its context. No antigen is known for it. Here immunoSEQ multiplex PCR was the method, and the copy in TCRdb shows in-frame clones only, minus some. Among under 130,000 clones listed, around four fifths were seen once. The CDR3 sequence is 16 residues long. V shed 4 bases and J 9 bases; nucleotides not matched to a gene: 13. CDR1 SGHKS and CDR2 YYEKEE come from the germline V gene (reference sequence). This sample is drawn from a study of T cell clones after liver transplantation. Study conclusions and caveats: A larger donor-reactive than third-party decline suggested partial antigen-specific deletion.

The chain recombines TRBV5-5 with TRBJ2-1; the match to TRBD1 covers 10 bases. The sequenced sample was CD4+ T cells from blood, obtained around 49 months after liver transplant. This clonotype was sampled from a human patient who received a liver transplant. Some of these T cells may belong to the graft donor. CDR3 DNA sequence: TGTGCCAGCAGCCAACAAGACAGGGGGCGCGAGAGTGAGCAGTTCTTC. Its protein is CASSQQDRGRESEQFF.